A selection of T cell receptor beta chains follows, all from one sample in a study of T cells after yellow fever vaccination. MiXCR, applied by TCRdb to the 5' RACE reads, yields one record per CDR3 protein. Among more than 90,000 distinct CDR3 sequences listed, 8.4% were seen once. The sequencing here drew on CD8+ T cells sorted from PBMCs, taken 45 days after the yellow fever booster vaccination. All receptors come from a man aged 25-45 years who received the YFV17D yellow fever vaccine. The CDR3 runs from the conserved cysteine through the conserved F or W. The order of the fields is clone size, J gene, D gene, V gene, CDR3 protein, CDR3 DNA. A D gene is named only where the DNA matches it firmly. A clone size is listed for some rows: how often the clone was seen (once, few, many), or a class if it is expanded.

clone size: -; J gene: TRBJ2-7; D gene: TRBD2; V gene: TRBV7-9; CDR3 protein: CASTYGGLQYF; CDR3 DNA: TGTGCCAGCACCTACGGGGGGTTGCAGTACTTC
clone size: many; J gene: TRBJ1-1; D gene: -; V gene: TRBV10-3; CDR3 protein: CAIADQEAFF; CDR3 DNA: TGTGCCATCGCAGACCAAGAAGCTTTCTTT
clone size: few; J gene: TRBJ2-7; D gene: TRBD2; V gene: TRBV18; CDR3 protein: CASSPTSGSFYEQYF; CDR3 DNA: TGTGCCAGCTCACCAACAAGCGGGAGTTTCTACGAGCAGTACTTC
clone size: many; J gene: TRBJ1-4; D gene: -; V gene: TRBV12-3/TRBV12-4; CDR3 protein: CASSWGTGEKLFF; CDR3 DNA: TGTGCCAGCAGTTGGGGAACAGGAGAAAAACTGTTTTTT
clone size: many; J gene: TRBJ2-3; D gene: TRBD2; V gene: TRBV27; CDR3 protein: CASSIGLAGVTDTQYF; CDR3 DNA: TGTGCCAGCAGTATCGGACTAGCGGGAGTGACAGATACGCAGTATTTT
clone size: -; J gene: TRBJ2-7; D gene: TRBD1; V gene: TRBV20-1; CDR3 protein: CSALFPGTEDYEQYF; CDR3 DNA: TGCAGTGCTCTTTTTCCCGGGACAGAGGACTACGAGCAGTACTTC
clone size: many; J gene: TRBJ2-4; D gene: -; V gene: TRBV10-3; CDR3 protein: CAISDTGRDTKNIQYF; CDR3 DNA: TGTGCCATCAGCGACACAGGCCGGGACACCAAAAACATTCAGTACTTC
clone size: many; J gene: TRBJ2-1; D gene: -; V gene: TRBV7-2; CDR3 protein: CASSLTGEGYNEQFF; CDR3 DNA: TGTGCCAGCAGCTTAACGGGAGAGGGCTACAATGAGCAGTTCTTC
clone size: many; J gene: TRBJ1-4; D gene: -; V gene: TRBV4-3; CDR3 protein: CASSQYGAVDEKLFF; CDR3 DNA: TGCGCCAGCAGCCAATATGGGGCGGTGGATGAAAAACTGTTTTTT
clone size: few; J gene: TRBJ2-3; D gene: -; V gene: TRBV7-6; CDR3 protein: CASNQGYTDTQYF; CDR3 DNA: TGTGCCAGCAATCAGGGCTACACAGATACGCAGTATTTT
clone size: many; J gene: TRBJ2-7; D gene: TRBD1; V gene: TRBV12-3/TRBV12-4; CDR3 protein: CASSPKDRDVYEQYF; CDR3 DNA: TGTGCCAGCAGTCCCAAGGACAGGGATGTTTACGAGCAGTACTTC
clone size: many; J gene: TRBJ1-1; D gene: -; V gene: TRBV27; CDR3 protein: CASTKGGGMNTEAFF; CDR3 DNA: TGTGCCAGCACCAAAGGGGGGGGTATGAACACTGAAGCTTTCTTT
clone size: many; J gene: TRBJ2-1; D gene: -; V gene: TRBV29-1; CDR3 protein: CSVSTSGEQFF; CDR3 DNA: TGCAGCGTTTCTACCTCGGGTGAGCAGTTCTTC
clone size: many; J gene: TRBJ2-5; D gene: -; V gene: TRBV5-1; CDR3 protein: CASSLANVGLLYQETQYF; CDR3 DNA: TGCGCCAGCAGCTTGGCCAATGTGGGACTTCTGTACCAAGAGACCCAGTACTTC
clone size: many; J gene: TRBJ2-7; D gene: TRBD2; V gene: TRBV13; CDR3 protein: CASSLGGLAGQLYEQYF; CDR3 DNA: TGTGCCAGCAGCTTAGGCGGGCTAGCGGGCCAACTCTACGAGCAGTACTTC
clone size: many; J gene: TRBJ2-1; D gene: -; V gene: TRBV27; CDR3 protein: CASSGPGYNEQFF; CDR3 DNA: TGTGCCAGCAGTGGTCCTGGATACAATGAGCAGTTCTTC
clone size: many; J gene: TRBJ2-1; D gene: TRBD1; V gene: TRBV12-3/TRBV12-4; CDR3 protein: CASTPTGGSNEQFF; CDR3 DNA: TGTGCCAGCACACCGACAGGGGGTAGCAATGAGCAGTTCTTC
clone size: few; J gene: TRBJ1-3; D gene: -; V gene: TRBV11-2; CDR3 protein: CASSLVPGQAYSGNTIYF; CDR3 DNA: TGTGCCAGCAGCTTAGTTCCGGGACAAGCCTACTCTGGAAACACCATATATTTT
clone size: -; J gene: TRBJ2-7; D gene: TRBD2; V gene: TRBV9; CDR3 protein: CASSVGLAGAEEQYF; CDR3 DNA: TGTGCCAGCAGCGTAGGCCTAGCGGGAGCGGAAGAGCAGTACTTC
clone size: many; J gene: TRBJ2-3; D gene: TRBD1; V gene: TRBV10-3; CDR3 protein: CAISVMGTGEGDTQYF; CDR3 DNA: TGTGCCATCAGTGTTATGGGGACAGGGGAAGGAGATACGCAGTATTTT
clone size: many; J gene: TRBJ2-3; D gene: TRBD2; V gene: TRBV7-9; CDR3 protein: CASQSGISTDTQYF; CDR3 DNA: TGTGCCAGCCAAAGCGGGATAAGCACAGATACGCAGTATTTT
clone size: many; J gene: TRBJ2-7; D gene: TRBD1; V gene: TRBV20-1; CDR3 protein: CSAEGDRGGYEQYF; CDR3 DNA: TGCAGTGCGGAAGGGGACAGAGGAGGATACGAGCAGTACTTC
clone size: -; J gene: TRBJ1-2; D gene: TRBD1; V gene: TRBV9; CDR3 protein: CASSPTGVHYGYTF; CDR3 DNA: TGTGCCAGCAGCCCCACAGGGGTTCACTATGGCTACACCTTC
clone size: many; J gene: TRBJ2-7; D gene: -; V gene: TRBV28; CDR3 protein: CASSLQLTLGDYEQYF; CDR3 DNA: TGTGCCAGCAGTTTACAATTGACTCTCGGGGACTACGAGCAGTACTTC
clone size: many; J gene: TRBJ2-7; D gene: TRBD2; V gene: TRBV5-5; CDR3 protein: CASSHTSGSYEQYF; CDR3 DNA: TGTGCCAGCAGCCACACTAGCGGGAGCTACGAGCAGTACTTC
clone size: -; J gene: TRBJ2-5; D gene: TRBD2; V gene: TRBV29-1; CDR3 protein: CSDISGDQETQYF; CDR3 DNA: TGCAGCGATATTAGCGGGGACCAAGAGACCCAGTACTTC
clone size: few; J gene: TRBJ2-5; D gene: TRBD1; V gene: TRBV20-1; CDR3 protein: CSAPPPGGGETQYF; CDR3 DNA: TGCAGTGCTCCCCCCCCAGGGGGCGGTGAGACCCAGTACTTC
clone size: many; J gene: TRBJ2-7; D gene: -; V gene: TRBV10-2; CDR3 protein: CASSESESTEQYF; CDR3 DNA: TGCGCCAGCAGTGAGTCGGAGTCCACCGAGCAGTACTTC
clone size: many; J gene: TRBJ2-7; D gene: TRBD2; V gene: TRBV28; CDR3 protein: CASRTSSYEQYF; CDR3 DNA: TGTGCGTCTCGGACTAGCTCCTACGAGCAGTACTTC
clone size: many; J gene: TRBJ2-1; D gene: TRBD2; V gene: TRBV18; CDR3 protein: CASSRTSGEQFF; CDR3 DNA: TGTGCCAGCTCACGGACTAGCGGTGAGCAGTTCTTC
clone size: many; J gene: TRBJ1-2; D gene: TRBD1; V gene: TRBV2; CDR3 protein: CASRGQGANYGYTF; CDR3 DNA: TGTGCCAGCAGAGGACAGGGGGCTAACTATGGCTACACCTTC
clone size: many; J gene: TRBJ2-1; D gene: TRBD2; V gene: TRBV20-1; CDR3 protein: CSARDYLAGGPYNEQFF; CDR3 DNA: TGCAGTGCTAGAGATTACCTAGCGGGTGGGCCTTACAATGAGCAGTTCTTC
clone size: many; J gene: TRBJ1-2; D gene: TRBD1; V gene: TRBV7-2; CDR3 protein: CASSWTGGWDGYTF; CDR3 DNA: TGTGCCAGCAGCTGGACAGGGGGCTGGGATGGCTACACCTTC
clone size: -; J gene: TRBJ2-3; D gene: -; V gene: TRBV12-3/TRBV12-4; CDR3 protein: CASSPQGYTDTQYF; CDR3 DNA: TGTGCCAGCAGTCCTCAGGGGTACACAGATACGCAGTATTTT
clone size: -; J gene: TRBJ2-2; D gene: -; V gene: TRBV20-1; CDR3 protein: CCAPKRYGMGTGELFF; CDR3 DNA: TGCTGTGCGCCAAAGCGATACGGGATGGGCACCGGGGAGCTGTTTTTT
clone size: many; J gene: TRBJ2-1; D gene: -; V gene: TRBV5-6; CDR3 protein: CASSLQGGEQFF; CDR3 DNA: TGTGCCAGCAGCTTACAGGGTGGTGAGCAGTTCTTC
clone size: -; J gene: TRBJ2-7; D gene: -; V gene: TRBV19; CDR3 protein: CASSIRTGIETYEQYF; CDR3 DNA: TGTGCCAGTAGTATCAGGACGGGAATTGAAACCTACGAGCAGTACTTC
clone size: -; J gene: TRBJ2-7; D gene: -; V gene: TRBV3-1; CDR3 protein: CTLSLGPPRRGQYEQYF; CDR3 DNA: TGTACCCTCAGTTTAGGGCCCCCACGACGGGGTCAATACGAGCAGTACTTC
clone size: -; J gene: TRBJ2-7; D gene: TRBD2; V gene: TRBV27; CDR3 protein: CASSLGGNSYEQNF; CDR3 DNA: TGTGCCAGCAGTTTGGGGGGGAACTCCTACGAGCAGAACTTC
clone size: many; J gene: TRBJ2-1; D gene: -; V gene: TRBV6-5; CDR3 protein: CASSYPGENEQFF; CDR3 DNA: TGTGCCAGCAGTTACCCCGGGGAGAATGAGCAGTTCTTC
clone size: many; J gene: TRBJ1-6; D gene: -; V gene: TRBV4-3; CDR3 protein: CASTYGGVNSPLHF; CDR3 DNA: TGCGCCAGCACTTACGGGGGAGTTAATTCACCCCTCCACTTT
clone size: many; J gene: TRBJ2-3; D gene: -; V gene: TRBV27; CDR3 protein: CASSLAITDTQYF; CDR3 DNA: TGTGCCAGCAGTTTAGCGATAACAGATACGCAGTATTTT
clone size: many; J gene: TRBJ2-7; D gene: TRBD1; V gene: TRBV3-1; CDR3 protein: CASSLGTGSHEQYF; CDR3 DNA: TGTGCCAGCAGCCTCGGGACAGGGAGCCACGAGCAGTACTTC
clone size: few; J gene: TRBJ2-1; D gene: TRBD2; V gene: TRBV11-2; CDR3 protein: CASSSLAGKENEQFF; CDR3 DNA: TGTGCCAGCAGCTCACTAGCGGGTAAGGAGAATGAGCAGTTCTTC
clone size: many; J gene: TRBJ2-3; D gene: -; V gene: TRBV13; CDR3 protein: CASSLVGTRTDTQYF; CDR3 DNA: TGTGCCAGCAGCTTGGTCGGGACTCGCACAGATACGCAGTATTTT